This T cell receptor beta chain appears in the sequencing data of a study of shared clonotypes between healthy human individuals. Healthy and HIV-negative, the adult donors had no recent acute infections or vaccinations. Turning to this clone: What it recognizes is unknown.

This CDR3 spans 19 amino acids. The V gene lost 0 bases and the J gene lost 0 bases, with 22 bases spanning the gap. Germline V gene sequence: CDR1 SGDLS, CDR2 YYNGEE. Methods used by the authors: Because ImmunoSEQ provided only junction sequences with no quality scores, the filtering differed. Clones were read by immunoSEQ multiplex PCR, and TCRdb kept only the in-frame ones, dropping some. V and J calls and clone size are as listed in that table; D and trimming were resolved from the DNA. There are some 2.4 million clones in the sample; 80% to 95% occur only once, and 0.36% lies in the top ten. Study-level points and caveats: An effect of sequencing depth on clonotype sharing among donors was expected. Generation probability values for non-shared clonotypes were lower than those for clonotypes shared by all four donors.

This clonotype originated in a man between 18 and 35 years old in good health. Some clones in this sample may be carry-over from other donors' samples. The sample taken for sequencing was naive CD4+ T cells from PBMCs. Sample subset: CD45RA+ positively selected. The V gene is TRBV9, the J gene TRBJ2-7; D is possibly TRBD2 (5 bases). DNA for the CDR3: TGTGCCAGCAGCGTAGGAGGGAATTCCCTTTTCATTAGCTCCTACGAGCAGTACTTC. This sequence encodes CASSVGGNSLFISSYEQYF.